This T cell receptor (beta chain) came from a study of CD8 T cells in ankylosing spondylitis. Using quantitative 5'-RACE with molecular barcodes, the authors made TCR beta libraries. TCRdb processed the 5' RACE reads anew with MiXCR; each CDR3 protein has one entry. The repertoire holds fewer than 550,000 distinct CDR3 sequences, with about 5% as singletons. Germline-derived CDR1 and CDR2 are SGHTA and FQGNSA. This CDR3 spans 15 amino acids. V lost 5 bases, J lost 6 bases, and 12 bases stayed unmatched. In this sample, this clonotype turned up many times. The antigen remains unidentified. Study findings and constraints: Peripheral blood held disease-linked clones only at relatively low frequency, and these were CD8+. Within matched ankylosing spondylitis synovial fluid, disease-linked clones were reportedly significantly enriched. Ankylosing spondylitis blood appeared to be characterized by a TCR beta motif of eight or nine highly homologous variants. Both synovial fluid and blood in reactive arthritis had previously been reported to carry some motif variants.

Sequencing used blood, either unsorted or a sorted T cell fraction (not recorded which). The TCR sequence derives from a male donor with ankylosing spondylitis. This sequence joins TRBV7-2 and TRBJ2-5; 7 bases line up with TRBD2. The CDR3 bases are TGTGCCAGCAGCACCGGGGGAGCGGGACCCAAGACCCAGTACTTC. Its protein is CASSTGGAGPKTQYF.